The 14 T cell receptor beta chains given below trace back to one sample, sequenced in a study of T cell responses to AZD1222 COVID-19 vaccine. Generated by immunoSEQ multiplex PCR, the TCRdb table keeps only in-frame clones and is missing some. The sample consists of over 110,000 clones, roughly 93% of them appearing once. Sequencing was performed on peripheral blood, taken 28 days after the second AZD1222 dose. All receptors derive from an adult who received the AZD1222 COVID-19 vaccine.

The count of this clone is one. The chain is built from TRBV5-1 and TRBJ2-2, with D possibly matching TRBD1 (6 bases). Germline loops: CDR1 SGHRS, CDR2 YFSETQ. Trimming took 0 bases from V and 4 from J, leaving 13 bases between them. This CDR3 contains 16 residues. The CDR3 bases are TGCGCCAGCAGCTTGGAGGGACAAAGAACCACCGGGGAGCTGTTTTTT. Translating it yields CASSLEGQRTTGELFF.

The chain couples TRBV6-4 to TRBJ2-2, with 10 bases fitting TRBD2. The CDR3 has 16 residues. J was trimmed by 1 base and V by 6 bases; bases with no gene match: 5. Looked up from germline, CDR1 is MRHNA and CDR2 is SNTAGT. For the CDR3, the DNA is TGTGCCAGCAGCGTAGCGGGGGGAGAGAACACCGGGGAGCTGTTTTTT. This codes for CASSVAGGENTGELFF.

This rearrangement joins TRBV7-9 to TRBJ2-3; D possibly corresponds to TRBD2 (6 bases). The CDR3 sequence is 18 residues long. Per germline, CDR1 SEHNR and CDR2 FQNEAQ (reference sequence). V lost 5 bases and J lost 0, with 21 bases in between. The CDR3 region has the DNA TGTGCCAGCAGCACGTCCCTAGGAGGGCCTTCTAGCACAGATACGCAGTATTTT. It codes for CASSTSLGGPSSTDTQYF. Supplemented by reference TRBV7-9 and TRBJ2-3, the full variable domain reads DTGVSQNPRHKITKRGQNVTFRCDPISEHNRLYWYRQTLGQGPEFLTYFQNEAQLEKSRLLSDRFSAERPKGSFSTLEIQRTEQGDSAMYLCASSTSLGGPSSTDTQYFGPGTRLTVL.

The rearrangement uses TRBV5-1 and TRBJ1-1, with D perhaps TRBD1 (6 bases). Germline CDR1 reads SGHRS; CDR2 reads YFSETQ. With 0 bases removed from V and 2 bases from J, the gap between germline ends came to 8 bases. CDR3 length equals 14 residues. CDR3 nucleotides: TGCGCCAGCAGCTTGGCGGACAGAAACACTGAAGCTTTCTTT. It specifies CASSLADRNTEAFF. Full variable domain (missing parts from reference TRBV5-1 and TRBJ1-1): KAGVTQTPRYLIKTRGQQVTLSCSPISGHRSVSWYQQTPGQGLQFLFEYFSETQRNKGNFPGRFSGRQFSNSRSEMNVSTLELGDSALYLCASSLADRNTEAFFGQGTRLTVV.

The rearrangement joins TRBV21-1 to TRBJ1-1. TRBV21-1 is a listed pseudogene. The CDR3 sequence is 15 residues long. CDR3 nucleotides: TGTGCCAGCAGCAAAAATACGGAAATGAACACTGAAGCTTTCTTT. Encoded protein: CASSKNTEMNTEAFF.

This clone was detected once. This chain connects TRBV28 to TRBJ1-5, with TRBD1 matching 10 bases. This CDR3 is 15 amino acids long. Germline V gene data show CDR1 as MDHEN and CDR2 as SYDVKM. With 5 bases clipped from V and 4 bases from J, the junction kept 5 bases outside the gene matches. The CDR3 DNA sequence: TGTGCCAGCAGTCGGGGGACAGGGGCTAATCAGCCCCAGCATTTT. This gives the protein CASSRGTGANQPQHF.

V and J are TRBV12-5 and TRBJ1-1; 9 bases line up with TRBD1. Germline V lookup: CDR1 LGHNT, CDR2 FRNRAP. V was clipped by 2 bases and J by 5 bases; unmatched bases: 9. There are 16 residues in the CDR3. The CDR3: CASGLITGGEATEAFF. As DNA, the CDR3 is TGTGCTAGTGGTTTGATTACAGGGGGCGAGGCGACTGAAGCTTTCTTT.

V usage is TRBV28 and J usage is TRBJ1-1, with 7 bases aligning to TRBD1. V lost 1 base, J lost 1 base, and 6 bases stayed unmatched. The CDR3 loop spans 16 amino acids. The germline V gene has CDR1 MDHEN and CDR2 SYDVKM. The CDR3 spells CASSLSPGTANTEAFF. The CDR3 nucleotides are TGTGCCAGCAGTTTATCTCCAGGGACAGCGAACACTGAAGCTTTCTTT.

The chain carries TRBV7-3 and TRBJ2-1; 7 bases align to TRBD2. This CDR3 is built from 15 residues. Unmatched junction bases numbered 5, after V lost 4 bases and J lost 2 bases. Per the germline V gene, CDR1 is SGHTA and CDR2 is FQGTGA. CDR3 sequence (DNA): TGTGCCAGCAGCTCTCAAGCGGGACCCTACAATGAGCAGTTCTTC. This translates into CASSSQAGPYNEQFF.

The rearrangement uses TRBV7-9 and TRBJ1-4, with D possibly being TRBD1 (5 bases). V was shortened by 4 bases and J by 4 bases, with 10 bases between the two germline ends. CDR3 length: 14 amino acids. Germline V gives CDR1 SEHNR, CDR2 FQNEAQ (reference sequence). This chain's CDR3 is CASSSGHVNEKLFF. DNA for the CDR3: TGTGCCAGCAGCTCCGGACACGTTAATGAAAAACTGTTTTTT.

This clone has only one observation. The chain links TRBV5-1 to TRBJ1-2, with D perhaps TRBD1 (5 bases). CDR3 length: 13 residues. Germline V gene sequence: CDR1 SGHRS, CDR2 YFSETQ. V was cut by 5 bases and J by 8 bases, with 16 bases left in between. CDR3 amino acids: CASRRGQEGGYTF. CDR3 in DNA: TGCGCCAGCAGGCGGGGCCAGGAGGGAGGCTACACCTTC.

This clone occurred once. CDR3 nucleotides: TGCGCCAGCAGCCACGGGGACGAGCAGTACTTC. This translates into CASSHGDEQYF. The rearrangement links TRBV4-1 to TRBJ2-7, with D maybe TRBD2 (5 bases). The CDR3 contains 11 residues. Per the germline V gene, CDR1 is MGHRA and CDR2 is YSYEKL. Trimming pared 3 bases from V and 5 bases from J, leaving 5 bases between.

This rearrangement joins TRBV6-1 to TRBJ1-3; D ambiguous. V gave up 2 bases and J gave up 0 bases, with 8 bases separating them. The germline gives CDR1 MNHNS, CDR2 SASEGT. This CDR3 has 15 residues. CDR3: CASSERVDSGNTIYF. The CDR3, as DNA: TGTGCCAGCAGTGAAAGGGTTGACTCTGGAAACACCATATATTTT.

The V and J genes are TRBV28 and TRBJ1-4; perhaps TRBD1 as D (6 bases). Germline V gives CDR1 MDHEN, CDR2 SYDVKM. The CDR3 spans 14 residues. V lost 6 bases and J 8 bases, leaving 16 bases between the germline ends. The CDR3 loop is CASSWTAYDEKLFF. For the CDR3, the DNA is TGTGCCAGCAGCTGGACAGCTTATGACGAAAAACTGTTTTTT.